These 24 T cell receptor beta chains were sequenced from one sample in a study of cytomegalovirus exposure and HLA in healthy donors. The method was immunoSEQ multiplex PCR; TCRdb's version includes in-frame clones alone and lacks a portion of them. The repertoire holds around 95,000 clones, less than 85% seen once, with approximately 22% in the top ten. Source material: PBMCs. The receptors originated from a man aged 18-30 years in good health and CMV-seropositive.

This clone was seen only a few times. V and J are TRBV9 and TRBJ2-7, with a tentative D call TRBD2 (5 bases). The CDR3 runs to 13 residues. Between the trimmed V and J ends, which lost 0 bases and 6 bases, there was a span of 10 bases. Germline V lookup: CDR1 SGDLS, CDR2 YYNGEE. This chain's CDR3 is CASSVVGGGEQYF. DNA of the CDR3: TGTGCCAGCAGCGTAGTCGGAGGCGGCGAGCAGTACTTC.

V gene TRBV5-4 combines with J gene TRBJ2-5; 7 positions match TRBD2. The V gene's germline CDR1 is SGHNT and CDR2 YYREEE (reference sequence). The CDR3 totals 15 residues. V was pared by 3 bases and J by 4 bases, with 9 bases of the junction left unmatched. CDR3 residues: CASSSGGSSGETQYF. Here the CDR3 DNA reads TGTGCCAGCAGCTCGGGAGGATCGTCTGGAGAGACCCAGTACTTC.

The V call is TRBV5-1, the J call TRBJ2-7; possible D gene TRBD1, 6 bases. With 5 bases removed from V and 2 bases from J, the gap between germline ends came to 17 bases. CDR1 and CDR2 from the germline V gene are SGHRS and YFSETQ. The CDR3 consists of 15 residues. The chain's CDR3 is CASRPGDTAPYEQYF. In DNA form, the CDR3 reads TGCGCCAGCAGACCTGGGGACACAGCTCCCTACGAGCAGTACTTC.

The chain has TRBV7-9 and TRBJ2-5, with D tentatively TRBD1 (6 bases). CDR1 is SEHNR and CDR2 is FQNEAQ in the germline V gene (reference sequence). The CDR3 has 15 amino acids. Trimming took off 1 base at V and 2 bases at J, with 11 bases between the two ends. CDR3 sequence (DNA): TGTGCCAGCAGCTTAGTAACAGGGTATCAAGAGACCCAGTACTTC. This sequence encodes CASSLVTGYQETQYF.

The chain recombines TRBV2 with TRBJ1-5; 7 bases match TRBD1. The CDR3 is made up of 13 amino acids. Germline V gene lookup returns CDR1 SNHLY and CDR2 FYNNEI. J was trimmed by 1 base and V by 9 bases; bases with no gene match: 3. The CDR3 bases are TGTGCCAGTCAGGGGGAGAGCAATCAGCCCCAGCATTTT. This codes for CASQGESNQPQHF.

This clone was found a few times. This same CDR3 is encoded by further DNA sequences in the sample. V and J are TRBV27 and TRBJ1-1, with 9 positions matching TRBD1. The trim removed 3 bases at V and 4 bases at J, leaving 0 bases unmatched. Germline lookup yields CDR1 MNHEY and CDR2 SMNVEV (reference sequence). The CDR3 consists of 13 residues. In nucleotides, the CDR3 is TGTGCCAGCAGTTTGACAGGGGGCACTGAAGCTTTCTTT. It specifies CASSLTGGTEAFF.

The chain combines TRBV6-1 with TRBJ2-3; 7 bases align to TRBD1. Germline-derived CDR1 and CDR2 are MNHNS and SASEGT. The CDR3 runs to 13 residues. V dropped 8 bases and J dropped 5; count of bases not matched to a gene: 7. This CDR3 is CASVQGVIDTQYF. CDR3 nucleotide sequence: TGTGCCAGCGTGCAGGGGGTTATAGATACGCAGTATTTT.

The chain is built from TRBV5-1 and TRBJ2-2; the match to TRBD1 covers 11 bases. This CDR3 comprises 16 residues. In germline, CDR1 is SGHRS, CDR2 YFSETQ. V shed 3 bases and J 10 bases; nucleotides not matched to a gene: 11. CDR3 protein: CASSSPGQGGFEELFF. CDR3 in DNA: TGCGCCAGCAGCTCGCCGGGACAGGGGGGTTTTGAGGAGCTGTTTTTT.

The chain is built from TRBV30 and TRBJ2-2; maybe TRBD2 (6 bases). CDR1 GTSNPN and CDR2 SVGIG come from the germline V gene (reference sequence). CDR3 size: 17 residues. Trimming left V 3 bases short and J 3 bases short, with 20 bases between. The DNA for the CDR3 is TGTGCCTGGAGACTCTACTGGCACGGAGGGGACACCGGGGAGCTGTTTTTT. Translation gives CAWRLYWHGGDTGELFF.

The CDR3 loop reads CASSEYRGLGEQYV. CDR3 in DNA: TGCGCCAGCAGTGAGTACAGGGGATTGGGCGAGCAGTACGTC. The chain is built from TRBV10-2 and TRBJ2-7; 7 nucleotides line up with TRBD1. The length of the CDR3 is 14 residues. The germline gives CDR1 WSHSY, CDR2 SAAADI. V gave up 1 base and J gave up 6 bases; unmatched junction bases: 6.

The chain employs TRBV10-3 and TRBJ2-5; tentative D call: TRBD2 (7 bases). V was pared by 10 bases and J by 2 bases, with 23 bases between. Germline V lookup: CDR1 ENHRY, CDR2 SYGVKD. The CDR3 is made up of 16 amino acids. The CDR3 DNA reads TGTGCCACCGCGCGTTCCGGGGGGACAAATCAAGAGACCCAGTACTTC. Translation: CATARSGGTNQETQYF.

CDR3 sequence (DNA): TGTGCCAGCAGCTTCGACAGGGGCGAGACCCAGTACTTC. Protein sequence: CASSFDRGETQYF. J is TRBJ2-5 and V is TRBV7-2, with TRBD1 identical over 8 bases. The CDR3 totals 13 residues. J was trimmed by 5 bases and V by 3 bases; bases with no gene match: 2. Germline lookup yields CDR1 SGHTA and CDR2 FQGNSA. Full variable domain (remainder filled in from reference TRBV7-2 and TRBJ2-5): GAGVSQSPSNKVTEKGKDVELRCDPISGHTALYWYRQSLGQGLEFLIYFQGNSAPDKSGLPSDRFSAERTGGSVSTLTIQRTQQEDSAVYLCASSFDRGETQYFGPGTRLLVL.

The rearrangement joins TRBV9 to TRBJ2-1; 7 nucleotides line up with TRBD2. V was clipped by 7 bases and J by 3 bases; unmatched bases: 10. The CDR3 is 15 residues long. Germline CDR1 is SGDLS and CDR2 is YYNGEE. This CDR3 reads CASGPLAGLYNEQFF. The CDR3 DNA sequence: TGTGCCAGCGGGCCTTTAGCGGGCCTCTACAATGAGCAGTTCTTC.

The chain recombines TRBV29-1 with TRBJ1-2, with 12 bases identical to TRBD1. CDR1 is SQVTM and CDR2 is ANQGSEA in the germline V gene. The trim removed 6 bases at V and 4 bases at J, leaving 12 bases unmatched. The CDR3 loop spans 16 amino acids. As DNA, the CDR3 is TGCAGCGTCCCTGGGACAGGGGGCTATGAAGGCTATGGCTACACCTTC. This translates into CSVPGTGGYEGYGYTF.

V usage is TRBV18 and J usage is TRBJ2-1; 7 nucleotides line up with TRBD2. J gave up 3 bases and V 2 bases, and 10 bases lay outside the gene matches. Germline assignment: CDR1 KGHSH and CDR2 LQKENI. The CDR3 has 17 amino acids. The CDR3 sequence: CASSPLEAGSDYNEQFF. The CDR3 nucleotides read TGTGCCAGCTCACCATTAGAAGCGGGGTCCGACTACAATGAGCAGTTCTTC.

The DNA of the CDR3 is TGTGCCAGCAGCGCGGGGACTGGATACTCCTACGAGCAGTACTTC. This codes for CASSAGTGYSYEQYF. The chain links TRBV11-2 to TRBJ2-7; the D gene is possibly TRBD2 (6 bases). Trimming stripped 5 bases from V and 0 bases from J, with 14 bases between. The CDR3 loop spans 15 amino acids. Germline V CDR1 and CDR2: SGHAT, FQNNGV.

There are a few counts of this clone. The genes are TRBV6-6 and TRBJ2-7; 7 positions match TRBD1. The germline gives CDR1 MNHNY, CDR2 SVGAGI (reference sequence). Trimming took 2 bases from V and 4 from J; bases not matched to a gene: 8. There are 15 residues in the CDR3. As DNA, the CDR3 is TGTGCCAGCAGTTACACCCGGGACAGAGGGTACGAGCAGTACTTC. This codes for CASSYTRDRGYEQYF.

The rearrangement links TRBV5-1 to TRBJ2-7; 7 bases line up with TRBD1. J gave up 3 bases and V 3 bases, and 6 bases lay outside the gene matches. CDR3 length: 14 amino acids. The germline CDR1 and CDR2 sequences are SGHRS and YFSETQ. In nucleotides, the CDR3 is TGCGCCAGCAGCTCAGAGGGACAGCGCTACGAGCAGTACTTC. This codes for CASSSEGQRYEQYF. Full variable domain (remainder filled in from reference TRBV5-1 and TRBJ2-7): KAGVTQTPRYLIKTRGQQVTLSCSPISGHRSVSWYQQTPGQGLQFLFEYFSETQRNKGNFPGRFSGRQFSNSRSEMNVSTLELGDSALYLCASSSEGQRYEQYFGPGTRLTVT.

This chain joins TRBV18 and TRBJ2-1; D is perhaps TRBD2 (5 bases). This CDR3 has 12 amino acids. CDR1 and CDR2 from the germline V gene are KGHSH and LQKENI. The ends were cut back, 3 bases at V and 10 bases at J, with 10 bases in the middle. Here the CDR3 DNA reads TGTGCCAGCTCACCGGTGAGGGAGGAGCAGTTCTTC. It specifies CASSPVREEQFF.

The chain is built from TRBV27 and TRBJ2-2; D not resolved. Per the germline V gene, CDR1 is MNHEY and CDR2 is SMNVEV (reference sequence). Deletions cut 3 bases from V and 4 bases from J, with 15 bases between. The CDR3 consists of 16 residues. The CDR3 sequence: CASSFGQTRLTGELFF. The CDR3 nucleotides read TGTGCCAGCAGTTTTGGGCAGACCCGCCTCACCGGGGAGCTGTTTTTT.

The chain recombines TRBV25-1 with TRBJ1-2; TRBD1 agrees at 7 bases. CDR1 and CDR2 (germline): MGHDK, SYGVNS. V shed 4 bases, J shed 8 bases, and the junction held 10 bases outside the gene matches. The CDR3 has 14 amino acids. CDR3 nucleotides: TGTGCCAGCAGTGGCCCGGGACAGTCCCTCGGCTACACCTTC. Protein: CASSGPGQSLGYTF.

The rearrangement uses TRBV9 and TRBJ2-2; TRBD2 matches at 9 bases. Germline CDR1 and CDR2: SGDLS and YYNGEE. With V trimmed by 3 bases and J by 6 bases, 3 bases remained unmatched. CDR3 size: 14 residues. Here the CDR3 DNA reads TGTGCCAGCAGCGAGGGACTAGCCCCCGGGGAGCTGTTTTTT. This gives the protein CASSEGLAPGELFF.

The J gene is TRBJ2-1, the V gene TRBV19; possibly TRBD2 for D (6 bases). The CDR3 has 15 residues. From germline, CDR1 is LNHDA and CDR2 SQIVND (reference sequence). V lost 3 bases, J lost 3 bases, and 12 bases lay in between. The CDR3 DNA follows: TGTGCCAGTAGTATCGAGGGCGGGGTCTACAATGAGCAGTTCTTC. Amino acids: CASSIEGGVYNEQFF.

This CDR3 is CASRSLAGEYEQYV. As DNA, the CDR3 is TGCGCCAGCAGAAGTCTAGCGGGAGAATACGAGCAGTACGTC. The chain recombines TRBV10-1 with TRBJ2-7; 10 positions agree with TRBD2. V shed 6 bases, J shed 4 bases, and the junction held 6 bases outside the gene matches. This CDR3 spans 14 amino acids. The germline V gene has CDR1 WNHNN and CDR2 SYGVQD (reference sequence).